Listed here are 5 T cell receptor beta chains from one sample, sequenced in a study of OX40 agonist ivuxolimab in advanced cancers. TCRdb's copy holds only in-frame clones and misses some; the assay was immunoSEQ multiplex PCR. The data contain more than 100,000 clones, 85% to 90% of them singletons. The sample in question was CD4+ or CD8+ T cells sorted from blood, obtained in a trial of the OX40 agonist ivuxolimab. These receptor sequences come from an adult with an advanced solid tumor such as melanoma, head and neck, liver or kidney cancer.

The chain employs TRBV4-1 and TRBJ2-1; TRBD1 matches 7 bases. In germline, CDR1 is MGHRA, CDR2 YSYEKL. This CDR3 has 16 amino acids. Trimming cost V 4 bases and J 8 bases; bases outside gene matches: 14. The CDR3 coding sequence is TGCGCCAGCAGCCGAGGGGGCAGCCTAGGGGCCGATGAGCAGTTCTTC. It translates to CASSRGGSLGADEQFF.

The chain links TRBV7-8 to TRBJ1-4; 7 bases match TRBD1. This CDR3 has 16 amino acids. Germline V CDR1 and CDR2: SGHVS, FQNEAQ. V lost 5 bases, J lost 7 bases, and 13 bases stayed unmatched. The CDR3 sequence: CASSAPGGGSGEKLFF. CDR3 coding DNA: TGTGCCAGCAGCGCACCAGGAGGGGGCTCGGGTGAAAAACTGTTTTTT.

The chain links TRBV29-1 to TRBJ2-1; 10 bases fit TRBD1. The germline V gene has CDR1 SQVTM and CDR2 ANQGSEA. V shed 6 bases, J shed 13 bases, and the junction held 9 bases outside the gene matches. The CDR3 spans 12 residues. This CDR3 is CSVGGQGGRQFF. Here the CDR3 DNA reads TGCAGCGTAGGTGGACAGGGGGGGAGACAGTTCTTC.

J is TRBJ2-4 and V is TRBV5-1; D gene uncertain. Germline CDR1 SGHRS, CDR2 YFSETQ. V was pared by 2 bases and J by 0 bases, with 12 bases between. The length of the CDR3 is 16 residues. This chain's CDR3 is CASSLMGVEAKNIQYF. The CDR3, as DNA: TGCGCCAGCAGCTTAATGGGCGTAGAAGCCAAAAACATTCAGTACTTC.

This chain uses TRBV6-5 with TRBJ1-5, with D possibly TRBD1 on 6 matching bases. Germline CDR1 and CDR2: MNHEY and SVGAGI. The CDR3 length is 14 residues. The V gene lost 6 bases and the J gene lost 6 bases, with 15 bases spanning the gap. CDR3 sequence reads: CASRQGGEGQPQHF. In DNA form, the CDR3 reads TGTGCCAGCAGACAGGGCGGGGAAGGTCAGCCCCAGCATTTT.